The 23 T cell receptor beta chains below were found in one sample sequenced in a study of cytomegalovirus exposure and HLA in healthy donors. The PCR used 60 Vbeta and 13 Jbeta primers. TCRdb's table, derived via immunoSEQ multiplex PCR, lists solely in-frame clones and lacks some. This table holds more than 80,000 clones, 64% found once. Source material: PBMCs. The receptors originated from a man aged 55 to 70 in good health and CMV-seronegative.

The chain uses TRBV11-3 and TRBJ2-3, with 14 nucleotides matching TRBD2. Losses at the gene ends were 5 bases for V and 6 bases for J; bases not matched to a gene: 4. The CDR3 runs to 15 residues. Germline V gives CDR1 SGHNT, CDR2 YENEEA. CDR3 amino acids: CASSPGTSGSDTQYF. CDR3 bases: TGTGCCAGCAGCCCAGGGACTAGCGGGAGTGATACGCAGTATTTT.

This chain connects TRBV29-1 to TRBJ2-1, with a possible D match to TRBD2 (7 bases). CDR1 is SQVTM, CDR2 ANQGSEA, per germline. The ends were cut back, 7 bases at V and 6 bases at J, with 13 bases in the middle. The length of the CDR3 is 12 residues. The CDR3 loop is CSARGAGNEQFF. The CDR3 DNA follows: TGCAGCGCCCGGGGGGCGGGCAATGAGCAGTTCTTC.

The gene calls are TRBV19 and TRBJ2-6; no reliable D call. The CDR3 totals 17 residues. Trimming cost V 1 base and J 0 bases, with 10 bases left between them. Looked up from germline, CDR1 is LNHDA and CDR2 is SQIVND (reference sequence). The chain's CDR3 is CASSIGGGSSGANVLTF. The CDR3 coding sequence is TGTGCCAGTAGTATAGGTGGCGGAAGCTCTGGGGCCAACGTCCTGACTTTC.

This chain links TRBV10-3 with TRBJ2-5, with 8 bases aligning to TRBD1. This CDR3 contains 15 residues. V gave up 5 bases and J gave up 5 bases; unmatched junction bases: 10. The V gene's germline CDR1 is ENHRY and CDR2 SYGVKD. In DNA form, the CDR3 reads TGTGCCATCAGTCCGGGACAGGAGGGCGAGGAGACCCAGTACTTC. Translation gives CAISPGQEGEETQYF.

This clone was seen a few times. The chain couples TRBV7-6 to TRBJ1-3, with no clear D. CDR3 length: 19 amino acids. Germline V gives CDR1 SGHVS, CDR2 FNYEAQ. Between the trimmed V and J ends, which lost 3 bases and 1 base, there was a span of 22 bases. CDR3 residues: CASSFQSGRTGISGNTIYF. The CDR3 DNA reads TGTGCCAGCAGCTTCCAGAGCGGACGGACGGGTATATCTGGAAACACCATATATTTT. Full variable domain (missing parts from reference TRBV7-6 and TRBJ1-3): GAGVSQSPRYKVTKRGQDVALRCDPISGHVSLYWYRQALGQGPEFLTYFNYEAQQDKSGLPNDRFSAERPEGSISTLTIQRTEQRDSAMYRCASSFQSGRTGISGNTIYFGEGSWLTVV.

The gene calls are TRBV7-6 and TRBJ1-4; D ambiguous. The CDR3 is 12 residues long. Between the trimmed V and J ends, which lost 6 bases and 6 bases, there was a span of 8 bases. Germline V gene sequence: CDR1 SGHVS, CDR2 FNYEAQ. For the CDR3, the DNA is TGTGCCAGCAGTCGAGGGTATGAAAAACTGTTTTTT. Translated, it gives CASSRGYEKLFF.

This clone turned up a few times. V and J are TRBV30 and TRBJ2-3, with 15 nucleotides matching TRBD2. The CDR3 spans 18 residues. The V and J ends lost 3 bases and 2 bases, in that order; junction bases with no gene match: 9. Per germline, CDR1 GTSNPN and CDR2 SVGIG (reference sequence). The CDR3 sequence: CAWRFRTSGRVFTDTQYF. The CDR3 DNA sequence: TGTGCCTGGAGATTCCGGACTAGCGGGAGGGTGTTCACAGATACGCAGTATTTT. Based on the CDR3 plus reference TRBV30 and TRBJ2-3, the full variable domain is SQTIHQWPATLVQPVGSPLSLECTVEGTSNPNLYWYRQAAGRGLQLLFYSVGIGQISSEVPQNLSASRPQDRQFILSSKKLLLSDSGFYLCAWRFRTSGRVFTDTQYFGPGTRLTVL.

This rearrangement joins TRBV27 to TRBJ1-2; weak D call: TRBD1 (5 bases). Germline V gene data show CDR1 as MNHEY and CDR2 as SMNVEV (reference sequence). The V gene lost 3 bases and the J gene lost 7 bases, with 15 bases spanning the gap. This CDR3 is 14 amino acids long. CDR3 in DNA: TGTGCCAGCAGTTTTTGGGGCGCCCAGGGTGGCTACACCTTC. Translated: CASSFWGAQGGYTF.

In DNA, the CDR3 is TGTGCCAGTAGTATAGAAGCGAGACAGGGGGCGCGAGCCTACGAGCAGTACTTC. As protein: CASSIEARQGARAYEQYF. The chain combines TRBV19 with TRBJ2-7, with 10 bases that match TRBD1. The CDR3 consists of 18 residues. CDR1 is LNHDA and CDR2 is SQIVND in the germline V gene (reference sequence). The J segment lost 2 bases and the V segment lost 0 bases, leaving 10 bases of the junction unmatched.

The V and J genes are TRBV5-4 and TRBJ1-5; D perhaps matches TRBD1 (5 bases). There are 14 residues in the CDR3. The V and J ends lost 0 bases and 6 bases respectively, with 10 bases between them. Germline loops: CDR1 SGHNT, CDR2 YYREEE (reference sequence). CDR3 coding DNA: TGTGCCAGCAGCTTGGAGGGGCCAGGTCAGCCCCAGCATTTT. Translating it yields CASSLEGPGQPQHF. Based on the CDR3 plus reference TRBV5-4 and TRBJ1-5, the full variable domain is ETGVTQSPTHLIKTRGQQVTLRCSSQSGHNTVSWYQQALGQGPQFIFQYYREEENGRGNFPPRFSGLQFPNYSSELNVNALELDDSALYLCASSLEGPGQPQHFGDGTRLSIL.

The chain is built from TRBV6-1 and TRBJ1-5, with D maybe TRBD1 (6 bases). The CDR3 runs to 16 residues. CDR1 is MNHNS, CDR2 SASEGT, per germline. Deletions cut 2 bases from V and 3 bases from J, with 14 bases between. CDR3 amino acids: CASSEFKGGSNQPQHF. The CDR3 DNA is TGTGCCAGCAGTGAATTTAAAGGGGGTTCCAATCAGCCCCAGCATTTT.

V and J are TRBV6-1 and TRBJ2-3; tentative D call: TRBD2 (5 bases). V was cut by 3 bases and J by 4 bases, with 8 bases left in between. The CDR3 totals 13 residues. Per the germline V gene, CDR1 is MNHNS and CDR2 is SASEGT. CDR3: CASSEDLPDTQYF. DNA of the CDR3: TGTGCCAGCAGTGAGGACTTGCCAGATACGCAGTATTTT.

The chain has TRBV9 and TRBJ1-2; tentative D call: TRBD1 (6 bases). There are 14 residues in the CDR3. The germline V gene has CDR1 SGDLS and CDR2 YYNGEE. Trimming took 0 bases from V and 6 from J, leaving 12 bases between them. This chain's CDR3 is CASSVAAGVDGYTF. The CDR3 DNA sequence: TGTGCCAGCAGCGTAGCAGCAGGGGTTGATGGCTACACCTTC.

The V gene is TRBV7-9, the J gene TRBJ2-5; 7 positions agree with TRBD2. J lost 5 bases, V lost 6 bases, and 9 bases had no gene match. The CDR3 is 14 residues long. From germline, CDR1 is SEHNR and CDR2 FQNEAQ (reference sequence). The CDR3 DNA is TGTGCCAGCAGGGAGGGAGGGCTACGGGAGACCCAGTACTTC. Amino acid sequence: CASREGGLRETQYF. Using reference TRBV7-9 and TRBJ2-5 for the parts outside the CDR3, the full variable domain is DTGVSQNPRHKITKRGQNVTFRCDPISEHNRLYWYRQTLGQGPEFLTYFQNEAQLEKSRLLSDRFSAERPKGSFSTLEIQRTEQGDSAMYLCASREGGLRETQYFGPGTRLLVL.

This clone was seen a handful of times. The chain is built from TRBV13 and TRBJ2-3, with 9 bases matching TRBD1. The V segment lost 5 bases and the J segment 7 bases; nucleotides outside the gene matches: 4. Germline CDR1 reads PRHDT; CDR2 reads FYEKMQ (reference sequence). The CDR3 is 13 residues long. CDR3 bases: TGTGCCAGCAGCCCACAGGGGGCAAATACGCAGTATTTT. It translates to CASSPQGANTQYF.

This clone was detected only a few times. V usage is TRBV6-4 and J usage is TRBJ1-2; 7 bases agree with TRBD1. The CDR3 has 14 residues. Per the germline V gene, CDR1 is MRHNA and CDR2 is SNTAGT. Trimming cost V 4 bases and J 3 bases; bases outside gene matches: 5. In DNA, the CDR3 is TGTGCCAGCAGTGGGACAGGTTCGTACTATGGCTACACCTTC. Translation gives CASSGTGSYYGYTF.

V is TRBV19 and J is TRBJ1-2; tentatively, D is TRBD1 (6 bases). This CDR3 is built from 15 residues. V shed 10 bases and J shed 2 bases, with 20 bases lying between them. Germline V lookup: CDR1 LNHDA, CDR2 SQIVND (reference sequence). The CDR3 region has the DNA TGTGCCACCAGAACGTCCAGGGGATTGAACTATGGCTACACCTTC. Its translation is CATRTSRGLNYGYTF.

This sequence joins TRBV27 and TRBJ1-5; 7 nucleotides align to TRBD1. Germline CDR1 MNHEY, CDR2 SMNVEV (reference sequence). The CDR3 has 12 amino acids. Trimming cost V 5 bases and J 9 bases; bases outside gene matches: 4. This chain's CDR3 is CASSNNRGPQHF. CDR3 coding DNA: TGTGCCAGCAGTAATAACAGGGGGCCCCAGCATTTT.

This chain links TRBV29-1 with TRBJ2-3, with 7 bases identical to TRBD2. The V gene end was trimmed by 7 bases and the J gene end by 1 base; junction bases not matched to a gene: 8. The CDR3 contains 14 residues. Germline V lookup: CDR1 SQVTM, CDR2 ANQGSEA. CDR3 amino acids: CSAPSGGGTDTQYF. Here the CDR3 DNA reads TGCAGCGCTCCTAGCGGAGGGGGCACAGATACGCAGTATTTT.

This clone was observed many times. The J gene is TRBJ1-1, the V gene TRBV18; TRBD1 might be the D (6 bases). CDR3 length: 16 amino acids. Germline CDR1 is KGHSH and CDR2 is LQKENI. Trimming took 2 bases from V and 5 from J, leaving 18 bases between them. The CDR3 nucleotides are TGTGCCAGCTCACCATGGGATAGCGGGGGCTGGACTGAAGCTTTCTTT. As protein: CASSPWDSGGWTEAFF.

The V call is TRBV7-7, the J call TRBJ2-7, with 8 bases identical to TRBD1. Losses at the gene ends were 5 bases for V and 3 bases for J; bases not matched to a gene: 6. The germline CDR1 and CDR2 sequences are SSHAT and FNYEAQ (reference sequence). The CDR3 is 14 amino acids. CDR3 loop: CASSRSTGGYEQYF. The DNA of the CDR3 is TGTGCCAGCAGCCGCTCTACAGGGGGCTACGAGCAGTACTTC.

The genes are TRBV2 and TRBJ2-2; 7 nucleotides align to TRBD1. Germline CDR1 SNHLY, CDR2 FYNNEI. J was trimmed by 5 bases and V by 3 bases; bases with no gene match: 6. The CDR3 totals 15 residues. The DNA for the CDR3 is TGTGCCAGCAGTGACCCAGGGGGAGAAACCGGGGAGCTGTTTTTT. This sequence encodes CASSDPGGETGELFF.

In this sample, this clone turned up once. The V gene is TRBV29-1, the J gene TRBJ2-3; 13 nucleotides agree with TRBD2. Germline V gives CDR1 SQVTM, CDR2 ANQGSEA. V was pared by 3 bases and J by 9 bases, with 6 bases of the junction left unmatched. The CDR3 totals 14 residues. CDR3 loop: CSVDLLAGGQTQYF. The CDR3 DNA is TGCAGCGTTGATTTACTAGCGGGGGGGCAGACGCAGTATTTT.